These 9 T cell receptor beta chains were sequenced from one sample in a study of beta chain features in type 1 diabetes. Points from the study as a whole: Shortening that was moderate but significant affected the TCRB CDR3s of Type 1 diabetes patients in all four CD4+ subsets.

The whole isolated RNA underwent reverse transcription, so sequencing captured expressed TCRB transcripts. Assay: immunoSEQ multiplex PCR; the TCRdb copy retains only in-frame clones and omits some. The repertoire holds 600,000 or so clones, with over 12% as singletons. The antigens these receptors bind are not known. The specimen sequenced was naive CD4+ T cells from blood. The receptors were sampled from a man younger than 35 with type 1 diabetes.

This clone was counted between two and nine times. The J gene is TRBJ2-7, the V gene TRBV6-7; no clear D gene. TRBV6-7 has ORF status, its function being uncertain. The germline V and J ends were trimmed by 0 bases and 3 bases, with 18 bases remaining between them. CDR3 length: 17 amino acids. CDR3 sequence (DNA): TGTGCCAGCAGTTACTCGATACGGCACCGGCAGCTCTACGAGCAGTACTTC. It yields the protein CASSYSIRHRQLYEQYF.

This clone has a handful of counts. This chain uses TRBV7-9 with TRBJ2-1, with TRBD1 matching 7 bases. Germline values: CDR1 SEHNR, CDR2 FQNEAQ (reference sequence). This CDR3 has 16 residues. V shed 5 bases, J shed 0 bases, and the junction held 7 bases outside the gene matches. CDR3 sequence reads: CASSTPTGSSYNEQFF. CDR3 sequence (DNA): TGTGCCAGCAGCACCCCGACAGGGAGCTCCTACAATGAGCAGTTCTTC.

The chain carries TRBV2 and TRBJ2-1, with a tentative D call TRBD1 (6 bases). In germline, CDR1 is SNHLY, CDR2 FYNNEI. The ends were cut back, 6 bases at V and 0 bases at J, with 18 bases in the middle. This CDR3 spans 17 amino acids. CDR3 region: CASRRLGGTGSYNEQFF. The DNA of the CDR3 is TGTGCCAGCAGGCGCCTAGGGGGAACGGGCTCCTACAATGAGCAGTTCTTC.

The V gene is TRBV6-1, the J gene TRBJ1-5, with D perhaps matching TRBD1 (5 bases). V was trimmed by 8 bases and J by 7 bases, leaving 15 bases between them. The CDR3 is made up of 13 amino acids. In germline, CDR1 is MNHNS, CDR2 SASEGT. CDR3 region: CASVRGGGQPQHF. The CDR3, as DNA: TGTGCCAGCGTGAGGGGAGGTGGGCAGCCCCAGCATTTT.

As DNA, the CDR3 is TGTGCCACCAGCAGAGATATCTCAGGCGCTGAAGCTTTCTTT. It specifies CATSRDISGAEAFF. The J gene is TRBJ1-1, the V gene TRBV15, with D unclear. This CDR3 spans 14 amino acids. Trimming removed 0 bases at V and 6 bases at J, with 11 bases between. The germline V gene encodes CDR1 LNHNV and CDR2 YYDKDF (reference sequence). Looking up the rest from reference TRBV15 and TRBJ1-1 gives the full variable domain: DAMVIQNPRYQVTQFGKPVTLSCSQTLNHNVMYWYQQKSSQAPKLLFHYYDKDFNNEADTPDNFQSRRPNTSFCFLDIRSPGLGDTAMYLCATSRDISGAEAFFGQGTRLTVV.

The V call is TRBV14, the J call TRBJ2-1; D is perhaps TRBD1 or TRBD2 (5 bases each). From germline, CDR1 is SGHDN and CDR2 FVKESK. This CDR3 is 16 amino acids long. V shed 4 bases and J shed 9 bases, with 22 bases lying between them. This CDR3 is CASSRLAGALDVEQFF. Written as DNA, the CDR3 is TGTGCCAGCAGCCGCCTAGCTGGGGCCCTCGACGTTGAGCAGTTCTTC.

The CDR3 reads CASSAPGTNTEAFF. In DNA form, the CDR3 reads TGTGCCAGCAGCGCGCCGGGGACTAACACTGAAGCTTTCTTT. This chain uses TRBV4-2 with TRBJ1-1, with D perhaps matching TRBD1 (5 bases). This CDR3 region has 14 residues. Trimming cost V 5 bases and J 2 bases, with 12 bases left between them. Germline CDR1 LGHNA, CDR2 YNFKEQ.

CDR3 region: CAWSGGQGGFEKLFF. In nucleotides, the CDR3 is TGTGCCTGGAGTGGGGGACAGGGCGGATTTGAAAAACTGTTTTTT. J is TRBJ1-4 and V is TRBV30; 9 nucleotides line up with TRBD1. This CDR3 is 15 amino acids long. The junction had 7 bases not matched to a gene; V was cut back by 1 base and J by 7 bases. Germline V gene sequence: CDR1 GTSNPN, CDR2 SVGIG (reference sequence). Together with reference TRBV30 and TRBJ1-4, the CDR3 gives the full variable domain: SQTIHQWPATLVQPVGSPLSLECTVEGTSNPNLYWYRQAAGRGLQLLFYSVGIGQISSEVPQNLSASRPQDRQFILSSKKLLLSDSGFYLCAWSGGQGGFEKLFFGSGTQLSVL.

CDR3 sequence (DNA): TGTGCCAGCAGCTTGGGCCACCCCCAAGAGACCCAGTACTTC. Translation: CASSLGHPQETQYF. V and J are TRBV5-6 and TRBJ2-5; unclear D gene. The CDR3 runs 14 residues. The germline V and J ends were trimmed by 0 bases and 1 base, with 7 bases remaining between them. CDR1 SGHDT and CDR2 YYEEEE come from the germline V gene.